This T cell receptor beta chain was sequenced during a study of shared clonotypes between healthy human individuals. The table came from immunoSEQ multiplex PCR; TCRdb's copy has only in-frame clones and leaves some out. The sample shows about 2.3 million clones, roughly 90% of them seen only once. The germline V gene has CDR1 SQVTM and CDR2 ANQGSEA. V was shortened by 7 bases and J by 0 bases, with 16 bases between the two germline ends. This CDR3 is 14 amino acids long. Notes on the study in general: Sampling was confined to blood; repertoires within tissues likely differ.

In the case of this clone: Its specificity is not known.

J is TRBJ2-7 and V is TRBV29-1; D is perhaps TRBD1 or TRBD2 (5 bases each). The sample was naive CD4+ T cells from PBMCs. Sample subset: CD45RA+ positively selected. The TCR sequence derives from a man aged 18 to 29 in good health. Some clones in this sample may be carry-over from other donors' samples. As DNA, the CDR3 is TGCAGCGCCAGACGGGACGGCAGCTCCTACGAGCAGTACTTC. This codes for CSARRDGSSYEQYF.